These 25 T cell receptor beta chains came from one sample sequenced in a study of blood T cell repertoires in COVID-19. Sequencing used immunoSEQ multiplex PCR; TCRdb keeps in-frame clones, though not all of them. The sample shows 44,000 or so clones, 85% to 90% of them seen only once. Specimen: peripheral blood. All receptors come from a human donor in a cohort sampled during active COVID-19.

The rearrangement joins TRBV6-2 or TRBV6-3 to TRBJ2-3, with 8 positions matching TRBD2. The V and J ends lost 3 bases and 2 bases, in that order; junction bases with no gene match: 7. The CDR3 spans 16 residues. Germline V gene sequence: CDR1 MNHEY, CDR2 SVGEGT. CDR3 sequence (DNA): TGTGCCAGCAGTTATCGGGCGGGGGGTCTCACAGATACGCAGTATTTT. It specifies CASSYRAGGLTDTQYF.

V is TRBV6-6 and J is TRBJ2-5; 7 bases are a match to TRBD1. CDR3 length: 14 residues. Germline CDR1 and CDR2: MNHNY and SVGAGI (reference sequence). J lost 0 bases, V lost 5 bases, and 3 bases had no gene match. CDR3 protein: CASSPQGNQETQYF. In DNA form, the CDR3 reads TGTGCCAGCAGTCCACAGGGGAACCAAGAGACCCAGTACTTC.

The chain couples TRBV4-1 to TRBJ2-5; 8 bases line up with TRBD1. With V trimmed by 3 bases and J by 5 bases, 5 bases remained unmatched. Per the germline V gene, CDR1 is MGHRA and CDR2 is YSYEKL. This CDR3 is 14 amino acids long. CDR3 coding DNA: TGCGCCAGCAGCCAGACAGGGGCGGTTGAGACCCAGTACTTC. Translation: CASSQTGAVETQYF.

CDR3 DNA: TGCGCCAGCAGCTCCGGGACTTATGGCTACACCTTC. It encodes CASSSGTYGYTF. This chain joins TRBV5-1 and TRBJ1-2; weak D call: TRBD1 (5 bases). V lost 3 bases, J lost 5 bases, and 8 bases lay in between. Per the germline V gene, CDR1 is SGHRS and CDR2 is YFSETQ. This CDR3 is 12 amino acids long. Full variable domain (outside the CDR3, taken from reference TRBV5-1 and TRBJ1-2): KAGVTQTPRYLIKTRGQQVTLSCSPISGHRSVSWYQQTPGQGLQFLFEYFSETQRNKGNFPGRFSGRQFSNSRSEMNVSTLELGDSALYLCASSSGTYGYTFGSGTRLTVV.

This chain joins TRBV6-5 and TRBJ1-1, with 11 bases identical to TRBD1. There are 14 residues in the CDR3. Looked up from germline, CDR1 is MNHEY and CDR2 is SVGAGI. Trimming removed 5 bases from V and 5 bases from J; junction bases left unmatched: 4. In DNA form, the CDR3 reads TGTGCCAGCAGTCAGGGACAGGGGGGGACTGAAGCTTTCTTT. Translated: CASSQGQGGTEAFF.

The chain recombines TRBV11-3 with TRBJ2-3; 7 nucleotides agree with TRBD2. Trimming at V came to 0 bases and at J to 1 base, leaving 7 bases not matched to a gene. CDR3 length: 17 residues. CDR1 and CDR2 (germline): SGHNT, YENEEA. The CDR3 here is CASSLDSSSGRTDTQYF. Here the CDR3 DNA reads TGTGCCAGCAGCTTAGATTCGTCTAGCGGACGCACAGATACGCAGTATTTT.

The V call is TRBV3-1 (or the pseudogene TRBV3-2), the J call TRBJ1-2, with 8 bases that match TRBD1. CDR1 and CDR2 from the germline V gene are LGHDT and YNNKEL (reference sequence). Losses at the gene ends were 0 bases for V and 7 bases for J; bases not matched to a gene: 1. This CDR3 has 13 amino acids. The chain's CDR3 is CASSQETGVGYTF. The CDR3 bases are TGTGCCAGCAGCCAAGAGACAGGGGTTGGCTACACCTTC.

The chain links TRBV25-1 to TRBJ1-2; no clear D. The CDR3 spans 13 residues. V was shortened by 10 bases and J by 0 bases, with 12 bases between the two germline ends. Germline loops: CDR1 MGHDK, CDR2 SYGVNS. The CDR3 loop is CATSSTTNYGYTF. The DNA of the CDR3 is TGTGCCACCAGCTCAACAACTAACTATGGCTACACCTTC.

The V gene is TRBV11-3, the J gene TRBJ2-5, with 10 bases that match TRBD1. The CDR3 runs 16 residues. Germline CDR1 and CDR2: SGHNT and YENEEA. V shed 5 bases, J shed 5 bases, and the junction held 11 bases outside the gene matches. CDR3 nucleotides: TGTGCCAGCAGCCGCCCGGCCGGGACAGGGGACGAGACCCAGTACTTC. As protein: CASSRPAGTGDETQYF.

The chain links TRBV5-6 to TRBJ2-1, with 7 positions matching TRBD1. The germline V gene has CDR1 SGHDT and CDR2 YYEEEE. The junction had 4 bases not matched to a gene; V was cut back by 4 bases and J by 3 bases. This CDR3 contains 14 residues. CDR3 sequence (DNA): TGTGCCAGCAGCACGGGACAGATCTACAATGAGCAGTTCTTC. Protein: CASSTGQIYNEQFF.

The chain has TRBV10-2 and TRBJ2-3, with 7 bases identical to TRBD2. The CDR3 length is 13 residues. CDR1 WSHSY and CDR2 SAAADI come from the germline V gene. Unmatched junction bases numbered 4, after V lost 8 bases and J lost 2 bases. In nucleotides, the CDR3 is TGCGCCAGCGCGACTAGCAACACAGATACGCAGTATTTT. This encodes CASATSNTDTQYF.

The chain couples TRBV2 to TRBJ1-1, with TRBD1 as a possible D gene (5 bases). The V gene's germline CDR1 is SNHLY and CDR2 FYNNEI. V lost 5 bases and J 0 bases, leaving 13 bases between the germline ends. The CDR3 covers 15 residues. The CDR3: CASSPRAGMNTEAFF. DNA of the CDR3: TGTGCCAGCAGTCCCCGGGCAGGGATGAACACTGAAGCTTTCTTT. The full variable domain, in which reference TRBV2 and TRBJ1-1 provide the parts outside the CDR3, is EPEVTQTPSHQVTQMGQEVILRCVPISNHLYFYWYRQILGQKVEFLVSFYNNEISEKSEIFDDQFSVERPDGSNFTLKIRSTKLEDSAMYFCASSPRAGMNTEAFFGQGTRLTVV.

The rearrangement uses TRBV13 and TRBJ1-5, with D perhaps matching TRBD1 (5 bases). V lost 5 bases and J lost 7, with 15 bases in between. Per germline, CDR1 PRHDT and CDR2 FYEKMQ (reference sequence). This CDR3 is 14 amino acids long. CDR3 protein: CASSAGTGRQPQHF. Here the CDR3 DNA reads TGTGCCAGCAGCGCCGGGACCGGGAGGCAGCCCCAGCATTTT.

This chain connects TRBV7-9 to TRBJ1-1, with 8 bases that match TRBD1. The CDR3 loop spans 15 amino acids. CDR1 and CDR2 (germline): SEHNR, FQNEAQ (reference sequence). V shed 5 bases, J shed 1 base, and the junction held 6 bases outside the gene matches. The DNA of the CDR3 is TGTGCCAGCAGCCCCCGGGACAGGTCGAACACTGAAGCTTTCTTT. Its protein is CASSPRDRSNTEAFF.

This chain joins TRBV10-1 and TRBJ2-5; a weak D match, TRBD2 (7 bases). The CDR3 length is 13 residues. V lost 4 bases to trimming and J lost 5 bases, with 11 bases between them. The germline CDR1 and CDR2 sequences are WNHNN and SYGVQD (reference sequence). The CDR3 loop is CASSAGGGETQYF. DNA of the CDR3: TGCGCCAGCAGTGCGGGGGGCGGGGAGACCCAGTACTTC.

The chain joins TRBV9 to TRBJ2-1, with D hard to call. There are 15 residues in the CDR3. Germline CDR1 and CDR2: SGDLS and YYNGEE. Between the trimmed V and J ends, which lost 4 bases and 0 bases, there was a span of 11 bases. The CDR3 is CASSPSSNSYNEQFF. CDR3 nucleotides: TGTGCCAGCAGCCCCTCTTCTAACTCCTACAATGAGCAGTTCTTC.

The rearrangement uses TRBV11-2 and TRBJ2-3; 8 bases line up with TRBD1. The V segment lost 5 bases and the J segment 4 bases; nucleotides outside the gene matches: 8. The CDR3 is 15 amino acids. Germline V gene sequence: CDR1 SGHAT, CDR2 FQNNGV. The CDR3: CASSARTGWADTQYF. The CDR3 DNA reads TGTGCCAGCAGCGCTAGGACAGGGTGGGCAGATACGCAGTATTTT.

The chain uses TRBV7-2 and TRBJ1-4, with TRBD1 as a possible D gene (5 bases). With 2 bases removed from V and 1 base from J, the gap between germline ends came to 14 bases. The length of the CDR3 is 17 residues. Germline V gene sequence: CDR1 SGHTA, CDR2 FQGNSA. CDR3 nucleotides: TGTGCCAGCAGCTTACTGAGAGGTCAGGGAACTAATGAAAAACTGTTTTTT. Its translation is CASSLLRGQGTNEKLFF. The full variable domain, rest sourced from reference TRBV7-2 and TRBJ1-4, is GAGVSQSPSNKVTEKGKDVELRCDPISGHTALYWYRQSLGQGLEFLIYFQGNSAPDKSGLPSDRFSAERTGGSVSTLTIQRTQQEDSAVYLCASSLLRGQGTNEKLFFGSGTQLSVL.

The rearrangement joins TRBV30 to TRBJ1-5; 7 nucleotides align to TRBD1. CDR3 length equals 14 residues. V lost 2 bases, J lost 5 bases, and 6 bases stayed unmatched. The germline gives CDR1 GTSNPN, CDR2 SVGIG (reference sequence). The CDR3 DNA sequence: TGTGCCTGGAGTAACGGACAGGCCGATCAGCCCCAGCATTTT. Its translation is CAWSNGQADQPQHF.

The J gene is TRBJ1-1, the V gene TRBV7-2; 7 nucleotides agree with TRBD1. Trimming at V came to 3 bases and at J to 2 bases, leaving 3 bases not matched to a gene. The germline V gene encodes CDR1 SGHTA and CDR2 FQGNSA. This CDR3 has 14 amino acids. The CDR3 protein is CASSLGTVNTEAFF. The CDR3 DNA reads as TGTGCCAGCAGCTTGGGGACAGTCAACACTGAAGCTTTCTTT.

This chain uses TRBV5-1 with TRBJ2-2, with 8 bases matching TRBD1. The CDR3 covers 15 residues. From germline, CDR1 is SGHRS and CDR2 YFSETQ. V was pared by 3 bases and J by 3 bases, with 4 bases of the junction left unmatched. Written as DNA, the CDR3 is TGCGCCAGCAGCTATCAGGGGGCCTACACCGGGGAGCTGTTTTTT. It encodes CASSYQGAYTGELFF.

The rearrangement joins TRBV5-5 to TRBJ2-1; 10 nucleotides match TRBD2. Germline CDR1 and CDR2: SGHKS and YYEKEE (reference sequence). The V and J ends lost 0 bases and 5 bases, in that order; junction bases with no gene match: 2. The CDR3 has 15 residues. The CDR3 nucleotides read TGTGCCAGCAGCTTGGATAGCGGGGGGCACAATGAGCAGTTCTTC. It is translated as CASSLDSGGHNEQFF.

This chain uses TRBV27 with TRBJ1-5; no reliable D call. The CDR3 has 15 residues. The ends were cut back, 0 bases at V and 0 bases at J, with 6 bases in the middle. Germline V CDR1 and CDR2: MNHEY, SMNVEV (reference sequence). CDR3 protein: CASSLSEHSNQPQHF. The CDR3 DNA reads TGTGCCAGCAGTTTATCGGAGCATAGCAATCAGCCCCAGCATTTT.

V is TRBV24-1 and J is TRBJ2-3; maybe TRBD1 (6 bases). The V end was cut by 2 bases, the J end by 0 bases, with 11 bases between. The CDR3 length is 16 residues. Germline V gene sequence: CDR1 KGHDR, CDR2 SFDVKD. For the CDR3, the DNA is TGTGCCACCAGTGATTCACAGGGACCTAGCACAGATACGCAGTATTTT. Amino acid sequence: CATSDSQGPSTDTQYF.

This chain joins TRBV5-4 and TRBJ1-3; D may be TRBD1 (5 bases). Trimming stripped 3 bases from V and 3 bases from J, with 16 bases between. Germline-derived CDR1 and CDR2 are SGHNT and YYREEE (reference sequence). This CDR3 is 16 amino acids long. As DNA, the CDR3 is TGTGCCAGCAGCTGGGGCGGCAGAATGGGTGGAAACACCATATATTTT. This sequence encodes CASSWGGRMGGNTIYF.